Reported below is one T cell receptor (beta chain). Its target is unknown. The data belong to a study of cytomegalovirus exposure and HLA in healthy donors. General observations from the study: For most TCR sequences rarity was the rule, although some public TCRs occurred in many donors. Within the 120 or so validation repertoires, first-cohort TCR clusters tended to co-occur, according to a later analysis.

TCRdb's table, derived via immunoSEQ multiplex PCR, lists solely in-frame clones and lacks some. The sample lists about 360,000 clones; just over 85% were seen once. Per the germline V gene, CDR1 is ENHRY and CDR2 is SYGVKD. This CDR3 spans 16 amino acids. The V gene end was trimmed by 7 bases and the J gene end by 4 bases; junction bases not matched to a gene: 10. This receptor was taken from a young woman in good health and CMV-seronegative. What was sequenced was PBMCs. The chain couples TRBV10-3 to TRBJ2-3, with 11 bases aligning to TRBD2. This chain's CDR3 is CAIKTSGSGSADTQYF. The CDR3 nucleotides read TGTGCCATCAAAACTAGCGGGAGCGGGTCTGCAGATACGCAGTATTTT.